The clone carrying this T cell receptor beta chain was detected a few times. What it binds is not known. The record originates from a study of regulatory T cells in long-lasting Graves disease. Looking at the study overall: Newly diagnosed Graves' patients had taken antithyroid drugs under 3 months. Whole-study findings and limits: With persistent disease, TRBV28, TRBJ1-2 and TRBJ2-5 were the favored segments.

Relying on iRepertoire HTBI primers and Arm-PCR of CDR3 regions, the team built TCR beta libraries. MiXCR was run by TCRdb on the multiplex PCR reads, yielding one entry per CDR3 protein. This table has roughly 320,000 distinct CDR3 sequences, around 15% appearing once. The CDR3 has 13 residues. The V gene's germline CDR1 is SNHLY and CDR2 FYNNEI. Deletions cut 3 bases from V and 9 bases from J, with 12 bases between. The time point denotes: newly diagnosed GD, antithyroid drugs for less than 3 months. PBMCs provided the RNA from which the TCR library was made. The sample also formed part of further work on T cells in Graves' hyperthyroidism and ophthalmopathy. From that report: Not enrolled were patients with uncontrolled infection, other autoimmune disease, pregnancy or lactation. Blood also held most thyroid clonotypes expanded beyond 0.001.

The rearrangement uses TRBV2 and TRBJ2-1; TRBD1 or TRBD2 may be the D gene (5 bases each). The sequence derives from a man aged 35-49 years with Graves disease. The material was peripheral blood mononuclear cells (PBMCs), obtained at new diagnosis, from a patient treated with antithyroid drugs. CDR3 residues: CASSDSRDGEQFF. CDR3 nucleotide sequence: TGTGCCAGCAGTGATTCGAGGGACGGTGAGCAGTTCTTC.